These T cell receptor beta chains were read from a single sample in a study of blood T cell repertoires in COVID-19. TCRdb keeps only in-frame clones here, not all; method: immunoSEQ multiplex PCR. The table includes some 200,000 clones, approximately 81% detected once. The sequenced sample consisted of peripheral blood. Source of these receptors: a woman of 80 years or more with COVID-19, enrolled during active disease. Each CDR3 is given with its conserved first and last residue. D genes are given only for firm matches. Expanded clones are given a class, and other clones once, few, many or no size at all.

d_call	clone_size	v_call	j_call	cdr3_nt	cdr3_aa
.	.	TRBV6-7	TRBJ1-3	TGTGCCAGCAGTTCCGACAGCTTCTCTGGAAACACCATATATTTT	CASSSDSFSGNTIYF
.	few	TRBV27	TRBJ2-2	TGTGCCAGCAGTTCTCGCCCCCCTCCAGGGTCGAACACCGGGGAGCTGTTTTTT	CASSSRPPPGSNTGELFF
TRBD2	.	TRBV7-7	TRBJ2-3	TGTGCTAGCAGCTCTAGCGGGGGGATCACAGATACGCAGTATTTT	CASSSSGGITDTQYF
.	.	TRBV5-8	TRBJ2-3	TGTGCCAGCAGCTTGAGGGGGGGCTTTGCAGATACGCAGTATTTT	CASSLRGGFADTQYF
TRBD2	.	TRBV5-4	TRBJ2-1	TGTGCCAGCAGCTCAAGCGGGGGGCCTTACAATGAGCAGTTCTTC	CASSSSGGPYNEQFF
.	.	TRBV6-2/TRBV6-3	TRBJ2-7	TGTGCCAGCAGTTCCACCGTGAGTCACGAGCAGTACTTC	CASSSTVSHEQYF
.	once	TRBV7-3	TRBJ2-5	TGTGCCAGCAGCTCAAACGGGGGACGGCAAGAGACCCAGTACTTC	CASSSNGGRQETQYF
TRBD1	.	TRBV6-5	TRBJ1-5	TGTGCCAGCGGGCAGTACAGGGGAGGGCCCCAGCATTTT	CASGQYRGGPQHF
TRBD1	.	TRBV29-1	TRBJ1-1	TGCAGCGTTGACGAGACAGGGGTTGCTGAAGCTTTCTTT	CSVDETGVAEAFF
.	.	TRBV30	TRBJ2-3	TGTGCCTGGACCTCATCAGGGGATACGCAGTATTTT	CAWTSSGDTQYF
TRBD1	.	TRBV9	TRBJ1-2	TGTGCCAGCAGCGGTCGACAGGGGGCAAACTATGGCTACACCTTC	CASSGRQGANYGYTF
.	.	TRBV24-1	TRBJ1-2	TGTGCCACCAGTGAGCAGGGCAACGCTGGCTACACCTTC	CATSEQGNAGYTF
TRBD1	.	TRBV3-1/TRBV3-2	TRBJ1-5	TGTGCCAGCAGCCTAGGACAGGGACAGCCCCAGCATTTT	CASSLGQGQPQHF
.	once	TRBV7-9	TRBJ2-3	TGTGCCGTACGGGGGACGTGGGACACAGATACGCAGTATTTT	CAVRGTWDTDTQYF
.	.	TRBV19	TRBJ1-2	TGTGCCAGTTCCCCAGGGGAAAGCTATGGCTACACCTTC	CASSPGESYGYTF
.	.	TRBV5-4	TRBJ2-7	TGTGCCAGCAGCCTGACAGTCACAAACTACGAGCAGTACTTC	CASSLTVTNYEQYF
TRBD1	.	TRBV7-9	TRBJ2-7	TGTGCCAGCAGCCTTACGACAGGGACGTACGAGCAGTACTTC	CASSLTTGTYEQYF
.	few	TRBV30	TRBJ2-7	TGTGCCTGGAGTGTGGGTCCGCGGAGTAGCGAGCAGTACTTC	CAWSVGPRSSEQYF
.	.	TRBV7-2	TRBJ1-6	TGTGCCAGCAGCTTAAGTAGTAGTGTAAATTCACCCCTCCACTTT	CASSLSSSVNSPLHF
.	.	TRBV13	TRBJ2-5	TGTGCCAGCAGCTTAGGAACCCAGGGTGAGACCCAGTACTTC	CASSLGTQGETQYF
TRBD2	.	TRBV7-2	TRBJ2-1	TGTGCCAGCAGCCCTCAGCGGGGGGTCAATGAGCAGTTCTTC	CASSPQRGVNEQFF
.	.	TRBV18	TRBJ1-2	TGTGCCAGCTCACCGAGCCAGGAAGCTGGCTACACCTTC	CASSPSQEAGYTF
TRBD1	.	TRBV6-6	TRBJ1-2	TGTGCCAGCAGTTACTCCCGACAGGGGGCGGACTATGGCTACACCTTC	CASSYSRQGADYGYTF
.	.	TRBV11-2	TRBJ1-1	TGTGCCAGCAGCTTCGGGACTGAAGCTTTCTTT	CASSFGTEAFF
TRBD1	.	TRBV18	TRBJ2-7	TGTGCCAGCTCACCGCGGACAGGGGGCTTCTACGAGCAGTACTTC	CASSPRTGGFYEQYF
.	.	TRBV2	TRBJ2-6	TGTGCCAGCAGTGAACAGGGAATTGGGGCCAACGTCCTGACTTTC	CASSEQGIGANVLTF
.	.	TRBV5-1	TRBJ2-5	TGCGCCAGCAGCACCGGACAGATGGAAGAGACCCAGTACTTC	CASSTGQMEETQYF